The next 15 T cell receptor beta chains were all read from a single sample in a study of OX40 agonist ivuxolimab in advanced cancers. Using immunoSEQ multiplex PCR, the repertoire was profiled, and TCRdb retains in-frame clones only, with some absent. The sample holds more than 60,000 clones, 70% to 90% seen once. Sequences were derived from CD4+ or CD8+ T cells sorted from blood, sampled in a trial of the OX40 agonist ivuxolimab. The receptors were sampled from an adult with an advanced solid tumor such as melanoma, head and neck, liver or kidney cancer.

V is TRBV19 and J is TRBJ2-7; D gene uncertain. From germline, CDR1 is LNHDA and CDR2 SQIVND (reference sequence). Trimming cost V 4 bases and J 1 base, with 11 bases left between them. The CDR3 runs 14 residues. This CDR3 is CASSSRPTSYEQYF. The CDR3 DNA reads as TGTGCCAGTAGTAGCCGGCCCACGTCCTACGAGCAGTACTTC.

The rearrangement joins TRBV29-1 to TRBJ2-7, with 8 bases identical to TRBD1. J lost 4 bases, V lost 5 bases, and 7 bases had no gene match. The CDR3 has 13 amino acids. The germline CDR1 and CDR2 sequences are SQVTM and ANQGSEA. CDR3 loop: CSVRPGGSYEQYF. CDR3 DNA: TGCAGCGTTCGGCCAGGGGGCTCGTACGAGCAGTACTTC.

This sequence joins TRBV19 and TRBJ2-6; D is possibly TRBD2 (5 bases). V was shortened by 1 base and J by 2 bases, with 15 bases between the two germline ends. This CDR3 has 18 residues. The germline V gene has CDR1 LNHDA and CDR2 SQIVND (reference sequence). CDR3: CASSIARSGIAGANVLTF. CDR3 nucleotides: TGTGCCAGTAGTATAGCCCGATCGGGGATTGCTGGGGCCAACGTCCTGACTTTC.

The gene calls are TRBV9 and TRBJ2-3, with D possibly matching TRBD2 (6 bases). The V gene lost 6 bases and the J gene lost 1 base, with 12 bases spanning the gap. The CDR3 runs 14 residues. CDR1 and CDR2 (germline): SGDLS, YYNGEE. CDR3 protein: CASNREDRTDTQYF. The CDR3, as DNA: TGTGCCAGCAATAGGGAGGATCGCACAGATACGCAGTATTTT.

The CDR3 loop is CASSDSFGYAQYF. For the CDR3, the DNA is TGTGCCAGCAGTGACTCCTTTGGCTACGCGCAGTATTTT. V and J are TRBV6-4 and TRBJ2-3; D is ambiguous. The germline V and J ends were trimmed by 0 bases and 10 bases, with 11 bases remaining between them. Germline V CDR1 and CDR2: MRHNA, SNTAGT. The CDR3 covers 13 residues.

This sequence joins TRBV5-1 and TRBJ2-5, with TRBD1 as a possible D gene (5 bases). This CDR3 is 13 amino acids long. CDR1 and CDR2 from the germline V gene are SGHRS and YFSETQ. With 3 bases removed from V and 4 bases from J, the gap between germline ends came to 10 bases. The CDR3 loop is CASSSAQGETQYF. The CDR3 nucleotides are TGCGCCAGCAGCTCGGCCCAGGGAGAGACCCAGTACTTC.

The chain has TRBV27 and TRBJ2-4; TRBD1 aligns across 7 bases. CDR1 MNHEY and CDR2 SMNVEV come from the germline V gene (reference sequence). V lost 5 bases and J lost 6; bases outside the gene matches: 10. This CDR3 region has 15 residues. This chain's CDR3 is CASSPTGTFLNIQYF. The CDR3 bases are TGTGCCAGCAGTCCGACAGGGACCTTTCTAAACATTCAGTACTTC.

This clone came up a few times. The J gene is TRBJ2-5, the V gene TRBV7-3; 9 nucleotides align to TRBD1. The germline CDR1 and CDR2 sequences are SGHTA and FQGTGA. After removal of 4 bases from V and 4 bases from J, the junction contained 1 base not matched to a gene. The CDR3 sequence is 13 residues long. In nucleotides, the CDR3 is TGTGCCAGCAGCTCGGGACAGGGAGAGACCCAGTACTTC. It specifies CASSSGQGETQYF.

V and J are TRBV6-6 and TRBJ2-3; D not certain. V was shortened by 2 bases and J by 2 bases, with 5 bases between the two germline ends. CDR3 size: 13 residues. Germline V gene lookup returns CDR1 MNHNY and CDR2 SVGAGI (reference sequence). This CDR3 is CASSYRTTDTQYF. In DNA, the CDR3 is TGTGCCAGCAGTTACAGGACCACAGATACGCAGTATTTT.

The rearrangement uses TRBV5-5 and TRBJ2-1, with D maybe TRBD2 (5 bases). Trimming took 0 bases from V and 9 from J, leaving 16 bases between them. The CDR3 is 15 amino acids. The germline CDR1 and CDR2 sequences are SGHKS and YYEKEE (reference sequence). The CDR3 DNA follows: TGTGCCAGCAGCTTGGGGACTCACACCCCCAGTGAGCAGTTCTTC. Protein sequence: CASSLGTHTPSEQFF.

The chain is built from TRBV7-9 and TRBJ1-1; D is uncertain. The CDR3 is 13 amino acids. The ends were cut back, 4 bases at V and 5 bases at J, with 11 bases in the middle. CDR1 is SEHNR, CDR2 FQNEAQ, per germline (reference sequence). This CDR3 is CASSSYAGTEAFF. In DNA, the CDR3 is TGTGCCAGCAGCTCTTATGCGGGTACTGAAGCTTTCTTT. The whole variable domain, remainder taken from reference TRBV7-9 and TRBJ1-1, is DTGVSQNPRHKITKRGQNVTFRCDPISEHNRLYWYRQTLGQGPEFLTYFQNEAQLEKSRLLSDRFSAERPKGSFSTLEIQRTEQGDSAMYLCASSSYAGTEAFFGQGTRLTVV.

The chain combines TRBV7-2 with TRBJ1-1, with TRBD1 matching over 7 bases. CDR3 length equals 18 residues. V lost 5 bases to trimming and J lost 3 bases; unmatched junction nucleotides: 18. The germline V gene has CDR1 SGHTA and CDR2 FQGNSA. The DNA of the CDR3 is TGTGCCAGCAGCCTCAGGGGGGGTGGGGGCCTTGTGGACACTGAAGCTTTCTTT. This translates into CASSLRGGGGLVDTEAFF.

The rearrangement uses TRBV6-1 and TRBJ1-3; no clear D. Trimming removed 5 bases at V and 0 bases at J, with 11 bases between. Germline V lookup: CDR1 MNHNS, CDR2 SASEGT. The length of the CDR3 is 15 residues. In DNA form, the CDR3 reads TGTGCCAGCAGTCGGACGGTAGACTCTGGAAACACCATATATTTT. It yields the protein CASSRTVDSGNTIYF.

The chain couples TRBV10-3 to TRBJ2-7; 11 bases match TRBD2. Germline CDR1 is ENHRY and CDR2 is SYGVKD. V dropped 2 bases and J dropped 4; count of bases not matched to a gene: 4. The CDR3 is made up of 15 amino acids. The CDR3 DNA follows: TGTGCCATCAGTGAGGGGACTAGCGGCCGTTACGAGCAGTACTTC. This translates into CAISEGTSGRYEQYF.

The rearrangement links TRBV7-2 to TRBJ2-2; D gene unclear. The V end lost 3 bases, the J end lost 4 bases, and 6 bases lay between the germline ends. The CDR3 loop spans 13 amino acids. Germline assignment: CDR1 SGHTA and CDR2 FQGNSA. CDR3 DNA: TGTGCCAGCAGCTTCCATAGCACCGGGGAGCTGTTTTTT. Protein: CASSFHSTGELFF.